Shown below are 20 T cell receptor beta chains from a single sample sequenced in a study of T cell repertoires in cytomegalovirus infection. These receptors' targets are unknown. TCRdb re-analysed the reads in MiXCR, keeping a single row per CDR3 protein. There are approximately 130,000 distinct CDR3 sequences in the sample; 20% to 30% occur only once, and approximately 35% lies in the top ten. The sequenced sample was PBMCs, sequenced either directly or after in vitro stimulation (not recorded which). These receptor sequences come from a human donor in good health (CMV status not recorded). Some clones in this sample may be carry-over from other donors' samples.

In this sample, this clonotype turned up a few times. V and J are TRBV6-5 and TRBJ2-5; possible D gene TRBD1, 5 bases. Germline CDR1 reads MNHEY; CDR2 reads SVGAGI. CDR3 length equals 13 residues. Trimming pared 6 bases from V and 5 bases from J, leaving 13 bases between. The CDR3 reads CASSGRASETQYF. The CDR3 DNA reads TGTGCCAGCAGCGGCAGGGCTTCGGAGACCCAGTACTTC.

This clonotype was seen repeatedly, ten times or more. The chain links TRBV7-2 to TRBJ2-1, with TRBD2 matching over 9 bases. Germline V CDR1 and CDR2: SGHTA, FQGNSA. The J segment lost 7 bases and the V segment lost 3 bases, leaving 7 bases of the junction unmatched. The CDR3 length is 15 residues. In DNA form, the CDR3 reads TGTGCCAGCAGCTTTGCGGGAGGGTCGAGTAATGAGCAGTTCTTC. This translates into CASSFAGGSSNEQFF.

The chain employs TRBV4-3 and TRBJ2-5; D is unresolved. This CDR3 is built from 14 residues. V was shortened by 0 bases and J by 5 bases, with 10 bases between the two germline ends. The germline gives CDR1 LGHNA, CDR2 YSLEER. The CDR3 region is CASSQEVAAETQYF. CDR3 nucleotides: TGCGCCAGCAGCCAAGAGGTAGCAGCCGAGACCCAGTACTTC.

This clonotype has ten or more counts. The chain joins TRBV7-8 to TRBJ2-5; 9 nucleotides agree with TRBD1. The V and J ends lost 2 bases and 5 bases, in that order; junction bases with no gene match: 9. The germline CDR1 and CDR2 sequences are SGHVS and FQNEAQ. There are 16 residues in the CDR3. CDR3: CASSLRNRGREETQYF. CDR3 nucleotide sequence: TGTGCCAGCAGCTTAAGGAACAGGGGGCGAGAGGAGACCCAGTACTTC.

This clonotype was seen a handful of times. Here the CDR3 reads CASGLAGEWETQYF. CDR3 DNA: TGTGCCAGCGGACTAGCGGGAGAATGGGAGACCCAGTACTTC. The chain joins TRBV27 to TRBJ2-5; 13 positions agree with TRBD2. CDR3 length: 14 amino acids. With 8 bases clipped from V and 5 bases from J, the junction kept 5 bases outside the gene matches. Germline lookup yields CDR1 MNHEY and CDR2 SMNVEV (reference sequence).

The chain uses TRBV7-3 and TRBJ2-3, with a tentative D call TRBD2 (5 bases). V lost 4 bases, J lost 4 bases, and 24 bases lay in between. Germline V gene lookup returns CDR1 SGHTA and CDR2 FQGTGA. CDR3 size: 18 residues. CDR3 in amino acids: CASSSSGRLVGSADTQYF. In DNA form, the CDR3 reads TGTGCCAGCAGCTCTTCGGGCCGCCTGGTTGGGAGTGCAGATACGCAGTATTTT.

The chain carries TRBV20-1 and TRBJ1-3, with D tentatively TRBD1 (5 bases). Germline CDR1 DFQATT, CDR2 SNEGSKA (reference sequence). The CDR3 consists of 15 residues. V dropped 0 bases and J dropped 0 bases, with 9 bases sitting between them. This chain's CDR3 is CSARDPGNSGNTIYF. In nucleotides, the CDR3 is TGCAGTGCTAGAGATCCAGGGAACTCTGGAAACACCATATATTTT.

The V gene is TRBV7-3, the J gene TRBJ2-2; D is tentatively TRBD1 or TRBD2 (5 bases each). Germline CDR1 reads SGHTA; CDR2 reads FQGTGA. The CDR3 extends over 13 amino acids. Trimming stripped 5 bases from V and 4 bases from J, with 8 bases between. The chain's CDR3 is CASSRGVTGELFF. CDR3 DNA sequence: TGTGCCAGCAGCCGAGGGGTCACCGGGGAGCTGTTTTTT.

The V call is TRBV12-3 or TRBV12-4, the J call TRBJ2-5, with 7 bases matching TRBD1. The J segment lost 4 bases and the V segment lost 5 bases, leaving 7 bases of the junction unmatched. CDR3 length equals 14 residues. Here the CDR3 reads CASSGRQGGETQYF. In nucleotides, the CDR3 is TGTGCCAGCAGTGGCAGACAGGGTGGAGAGACCCAGTACTTC.

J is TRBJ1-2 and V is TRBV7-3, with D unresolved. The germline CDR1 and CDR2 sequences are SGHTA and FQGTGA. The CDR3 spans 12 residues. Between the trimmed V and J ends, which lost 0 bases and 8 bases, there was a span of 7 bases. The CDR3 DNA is TGTGCCAGCAGCTTAACGGTGCAGGGCTACACCTTC. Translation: CASSLTVQGYTF.

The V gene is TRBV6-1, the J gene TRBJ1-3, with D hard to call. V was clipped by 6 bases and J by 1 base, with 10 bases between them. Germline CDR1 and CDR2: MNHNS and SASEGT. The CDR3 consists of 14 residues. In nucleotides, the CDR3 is TGTGCCAGCAGCCCTGTCTCTTCTGGAAACACCATATATTTT. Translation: CASSPVSSGNTIYF.

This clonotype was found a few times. The CDR3 sequence: CASSPPKTGVVQETQYF. The CDR3 bases are TGTGCCAGCAGTCCACCCAAGACAGGGGTAGTTCAAGAGACCCAGTACTTC. V usage is TRBV28 and J usage is TRBJ2-5, with 8 bases lining up with TRBD1. With 5 bases clipped from V and 2 bases from J, the junction kept 13 bases outside the gene matches. This CDR3 has 17 residues. Germline loops: CDR1 MDHEN, CDR2 SYDVKM.

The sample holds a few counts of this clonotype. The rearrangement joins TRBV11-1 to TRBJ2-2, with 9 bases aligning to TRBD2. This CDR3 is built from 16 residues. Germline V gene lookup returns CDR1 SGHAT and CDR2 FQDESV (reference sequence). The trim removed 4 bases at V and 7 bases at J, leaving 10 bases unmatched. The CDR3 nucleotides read TGTGCCAGCAGCTCGTCGGCGGGAGGGCGGTTCGGGGAGCTGTTTTTT. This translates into CASSSSAGGRFGELFF.

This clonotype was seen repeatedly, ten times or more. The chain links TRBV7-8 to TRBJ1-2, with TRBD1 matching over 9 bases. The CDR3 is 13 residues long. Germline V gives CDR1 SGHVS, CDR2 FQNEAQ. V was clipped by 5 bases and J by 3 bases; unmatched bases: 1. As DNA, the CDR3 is TGTGCCAGCAGCAGACAGGGGGACTATGGCTACACCTTC. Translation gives CASSRQGDYGYTF.

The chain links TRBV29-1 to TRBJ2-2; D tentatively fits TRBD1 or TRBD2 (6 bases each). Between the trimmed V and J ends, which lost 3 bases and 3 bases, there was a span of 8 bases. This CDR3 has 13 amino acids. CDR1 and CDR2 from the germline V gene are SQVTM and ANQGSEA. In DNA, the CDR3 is TGCAGCGTTGACCGGGGGCACACCGGGGAGCTGTTTTTT. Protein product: CSVDRGHTGELFF.

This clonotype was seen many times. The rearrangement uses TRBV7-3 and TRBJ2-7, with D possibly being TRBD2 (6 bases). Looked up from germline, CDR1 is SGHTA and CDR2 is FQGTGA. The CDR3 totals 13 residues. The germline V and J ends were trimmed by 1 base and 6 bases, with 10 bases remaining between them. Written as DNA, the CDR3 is TGTGCCAGCAGCTTAAGTTCCGGGAGCGAGCAGTACTTC. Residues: CASSLSSGSEQYF.

The CDR3 sequence: CASSLAAASGSTGELFF. In nucleotides, the CDR3 is TGTGCCAGCAGCTTAGCGGCGGCTAGCGGGAGCACCGGGGAGCTGTTTTTT. The chain has TRBV7-9 and TRBJ2-2; TRBD2 agrees at 10 bases. Germline V gene lookup returns CDR1 SEHNR and CDR2 FQNEAQ (reference sequence). The junction had 5 bases not matched to a gene; V was cut back by 0 bases and J by 4 bases. The CDR3 consists of 17 residues.

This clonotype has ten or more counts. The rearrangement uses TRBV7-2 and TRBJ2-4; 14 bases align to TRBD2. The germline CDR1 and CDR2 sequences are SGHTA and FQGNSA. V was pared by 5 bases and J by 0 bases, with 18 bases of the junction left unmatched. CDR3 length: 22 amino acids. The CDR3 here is CASSPRAGIGLAGGLAKNIQYF. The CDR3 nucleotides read TGTGCCAGCAGCCCCCGGGCCGGTATTGGACTAGCGGGAGGCTTAGCCAAAAACATTCAGTACTTC.

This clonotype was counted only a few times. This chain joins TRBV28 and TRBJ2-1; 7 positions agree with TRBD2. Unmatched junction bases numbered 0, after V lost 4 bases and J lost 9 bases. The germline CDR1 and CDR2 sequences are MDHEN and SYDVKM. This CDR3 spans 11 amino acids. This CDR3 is CASSSGGEQFF. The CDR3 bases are TGTGCCAGCAGTTCGGGGGGTGAGCAGTTCTTC.

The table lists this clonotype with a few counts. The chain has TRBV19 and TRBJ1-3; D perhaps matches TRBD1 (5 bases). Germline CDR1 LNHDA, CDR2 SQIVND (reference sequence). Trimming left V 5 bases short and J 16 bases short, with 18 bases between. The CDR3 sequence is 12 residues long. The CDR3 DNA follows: TGTGCCAGTAGTTACCTCCAGGGACGGTCGTATTTT. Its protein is CASSYLQGRSYF.